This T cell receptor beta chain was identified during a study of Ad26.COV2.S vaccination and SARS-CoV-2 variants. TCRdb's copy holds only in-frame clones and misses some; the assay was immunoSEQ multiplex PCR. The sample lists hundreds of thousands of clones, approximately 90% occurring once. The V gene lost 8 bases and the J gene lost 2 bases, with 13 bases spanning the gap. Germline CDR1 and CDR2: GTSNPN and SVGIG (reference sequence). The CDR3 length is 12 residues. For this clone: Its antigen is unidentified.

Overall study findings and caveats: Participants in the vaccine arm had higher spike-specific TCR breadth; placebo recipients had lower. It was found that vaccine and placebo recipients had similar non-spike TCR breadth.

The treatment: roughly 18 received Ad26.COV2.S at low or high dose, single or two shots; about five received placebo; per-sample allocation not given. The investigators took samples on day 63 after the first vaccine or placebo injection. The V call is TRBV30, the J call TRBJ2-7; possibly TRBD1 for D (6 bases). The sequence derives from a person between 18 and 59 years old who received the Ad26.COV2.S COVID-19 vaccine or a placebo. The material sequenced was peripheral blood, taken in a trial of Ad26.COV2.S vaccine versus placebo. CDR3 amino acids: CAAGQGTYEQYF. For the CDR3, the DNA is TGTGCCGCGGGCCAGGGGACCTACGAGCAGTACTTC.